This TCR beta chain was recovered during a study of cytomegalovirus exposure and HLA in healthy donors. The CDR3 has 16 amino acids. CDR1 is SGHDT and CDR2 is YYEEEE in the germline V gene. V trimming: 4 bases; J trimming: 0 bases; junction bases outside the gene matches: 9. In the PCR, 60 Vbeta and 13 Jbeta primers were used. The table came from immunoSEQ multiplex PCR; TCRdb's copy has only in-frame clones and leaves some out. In the table there are more than 80,000 clones, about 89% of which are singletons. Material for sequencing was PBMCs. J is TRBJ2-7 and V is TRBV5-6, with 8 positions matching TRBD1. This clonotype was obtained from a man aged 25-45 years in good health and CMV-seropositive. The CDR3 sequence: CASSPTPGTGSYEQYF. CDR3 sequence (DNA): TGTGCCAGCAGCCCGACACCCGGGACAGGCTCCTACGAGCAGTACTTC.